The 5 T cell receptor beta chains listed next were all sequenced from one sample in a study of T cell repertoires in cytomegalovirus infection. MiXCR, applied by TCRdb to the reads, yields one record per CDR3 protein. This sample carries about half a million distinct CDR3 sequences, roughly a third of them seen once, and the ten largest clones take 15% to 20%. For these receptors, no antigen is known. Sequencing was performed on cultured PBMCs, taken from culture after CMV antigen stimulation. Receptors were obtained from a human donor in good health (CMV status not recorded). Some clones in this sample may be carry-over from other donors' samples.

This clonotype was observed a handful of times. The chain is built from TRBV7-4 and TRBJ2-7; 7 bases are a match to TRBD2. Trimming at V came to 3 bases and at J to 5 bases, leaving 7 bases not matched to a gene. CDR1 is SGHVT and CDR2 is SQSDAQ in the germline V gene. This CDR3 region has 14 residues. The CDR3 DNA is TGTGCCAGCAGCTTCAGCGGGGCAGCGCACGAGCAGTACTTC. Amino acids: CASSFSGAAHEQYF.

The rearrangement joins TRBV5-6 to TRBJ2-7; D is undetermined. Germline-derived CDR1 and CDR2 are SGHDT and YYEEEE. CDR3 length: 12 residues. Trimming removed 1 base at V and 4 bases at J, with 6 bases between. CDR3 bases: TGTGCCAGCAGCTTGTATGGGTACGAGCAGTACGTC. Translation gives CASSLYGYEQYV.

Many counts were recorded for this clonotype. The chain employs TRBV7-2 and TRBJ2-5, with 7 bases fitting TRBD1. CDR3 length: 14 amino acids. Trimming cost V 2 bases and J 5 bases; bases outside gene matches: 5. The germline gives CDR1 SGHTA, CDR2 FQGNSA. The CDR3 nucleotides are TGTGCCAGCAGCTTAAACAGGGGCCGGGAGACCCAGTACTTC. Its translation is CASSLNRGRETQYF.

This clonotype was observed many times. The DNA of the CDR3 is TGTGCCAGCAGCTCCCTTGAGCGGGCCACTGAAGCTTTCTTT. Residues: CASSSLERATEAFF. The rearrangement links TRBV7-2 to TRBJ1-1; D not certain. With 4 bases removed from V and 4 bases from J, the gap between germline ends came to 13 bases. CDR3 length equals 14 residues. In germline, CDR1 is SGHTA, CDR2 FQGNSA.

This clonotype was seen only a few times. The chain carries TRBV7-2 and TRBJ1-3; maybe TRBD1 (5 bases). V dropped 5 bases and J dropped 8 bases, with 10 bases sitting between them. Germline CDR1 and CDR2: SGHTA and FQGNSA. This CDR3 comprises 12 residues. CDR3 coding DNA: TGTGCCAGCAGCCACAGGATAGACACCATATATTTT. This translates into CASSHRIDTIYF.